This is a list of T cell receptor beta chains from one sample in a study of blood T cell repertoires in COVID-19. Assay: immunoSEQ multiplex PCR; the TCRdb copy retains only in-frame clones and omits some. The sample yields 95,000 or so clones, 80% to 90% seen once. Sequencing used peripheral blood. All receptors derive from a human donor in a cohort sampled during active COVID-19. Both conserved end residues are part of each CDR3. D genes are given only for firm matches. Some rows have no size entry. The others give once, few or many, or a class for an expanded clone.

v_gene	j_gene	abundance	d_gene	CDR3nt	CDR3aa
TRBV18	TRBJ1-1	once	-	TGTGCCAGCTCACCACGAGGGGGAAGGGGTATGAACACTGAAGCTTTCTTT	CASSPRGGRGMNTEAFF
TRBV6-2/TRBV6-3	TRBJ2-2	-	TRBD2	TGTGCCAGCAGTTACCAAGCGGGGGACGGGGAGCTGTTTTTT	CASSYQAGDGELFF
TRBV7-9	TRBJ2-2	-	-	TGTGCCAGCAGCTTAGTGGCATCGAACACCGGGGAGCTGTTTTTT	CASSLVASNTGELFF
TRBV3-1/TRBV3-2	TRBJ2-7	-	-	TGTGCCAGCAGCCAGAACAGGGTAGGGTACGAGCAGTACTTC	CASSQNRVGYEQYF
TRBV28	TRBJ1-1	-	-	TGTGCCAGCAGTCCCCGACAGGATCGTTTCTTT	CASSPRQDRFF
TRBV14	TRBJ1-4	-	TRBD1	TGTGCCAGCAACTCATTCGGACAGGGGAGTGAAAAACTGTTTTTT	CASNSFGQGSEKLFF
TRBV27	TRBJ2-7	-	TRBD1	TGTGCCAGCAGTCTCGGACAGGGAAACGAGCAGTACTTC	CASSLGQGNEQYF
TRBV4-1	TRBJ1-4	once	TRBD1	TGCGCCAGCAGCCAAGCCCTACGACAGGGTGGTAATGAAAAACTGTTTTTT	CASSQALRQGGNEKLFF
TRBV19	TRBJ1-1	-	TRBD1	TGTGCCAGTAGTCGCCGAGACAGGGGGACGACCTCGATAGCTTTCTTT	CASSRRDRGTTSIAFF
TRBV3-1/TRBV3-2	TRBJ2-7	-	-	TGTGCCAGCAGCCTCGGGATCTACGAGCAGTACTTC	CASSLGIYEQYF
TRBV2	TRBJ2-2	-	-	TGTGCCCGCGGGGTGGGGAGATCGGGAACCGGGGAGCTGTTTTTT	CARGVGRSGTGELFF
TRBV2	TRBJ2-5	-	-	TGTGCCAGCAGAGACGGGACTTACCAAGAGACCCAGTACTTC	CASRDGTYQETQYF
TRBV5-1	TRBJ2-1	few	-	TGCGCCAGCCGGGGGAGCGGATCCTACAATGAGCAGTTCTTC	CASRGSGSYNEQFF
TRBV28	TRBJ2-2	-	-	TGTGCCAGCAGAAATTCAGGGACGAACACCGGGGAGCTGTTTTTT	CASRNSGTNTGELFF
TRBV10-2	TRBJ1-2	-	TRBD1	TGCGCCAGCAGTTGGGACAGGGACAAAGCTAACTATGGCTACACCTTC	CASSWDRDKANYGYTF
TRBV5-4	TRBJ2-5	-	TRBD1	TGTGCCAGCAGCTTAGTCGGACAGGGGGCAGAGACCCAGTACTTC	CASSLVGQGAETQYF
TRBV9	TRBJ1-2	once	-	TGTGCCAGCAGCGTATTGGGGCCAGGCTATGGCTACACCTTC	CASSVLGPGYGYTF
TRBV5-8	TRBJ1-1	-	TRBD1	TGTGCCAGCAGCTTGTCCAACAGGGGGCTCACTGAAGCTTTCTTT	CASSLSNRGLTEAFF
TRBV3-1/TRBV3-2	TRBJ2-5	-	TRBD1	TGTGCCAGCAGCACGGTTGGACAGGGGCAAGAGACCCAGTACTTC	CASSTVGQGQETQYF
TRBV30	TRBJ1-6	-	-	TGTGCCTGGAGATCGACTCGCGCTAGCTCCTATAATTCACCCCTCCACTTT	CAWRSTRASSYNSPLHF
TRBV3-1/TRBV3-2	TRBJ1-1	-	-	TGTGCCAGCACCACCGGGGGGCAGGGGACAGAAGCTTTCTTT	CASTTGGQGTEAFF
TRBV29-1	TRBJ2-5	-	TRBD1	TGCAGCGGTACGACAGGGCGCCTAAGAGAGACCCAGTACTTC	CSGTTGRLRETQYF
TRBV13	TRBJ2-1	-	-	TGTGCCAGCAGCACAAGCGGTCTGGCCAATGAGCAGTTCTTC	CASSTSGLANEQFF
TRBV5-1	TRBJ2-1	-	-	TGCGCCAGCAGCTTGGACAGTCCTACCTACAATGAGCAGTTCTTC	CASSLDSPTYNEQFF
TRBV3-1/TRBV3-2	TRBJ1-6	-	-	TGTGCCAGCAGCCAAGATTTGGCCCTTGGAGGGTCACCCCTCCACTTT	CASSQDLALGGSPLHF
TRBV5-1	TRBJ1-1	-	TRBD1	TGCGCCAGCAGCTTTAGAGGACAGGTGAACACTGAAGCTTTCTTT	CASSFRGQVNTEAFF
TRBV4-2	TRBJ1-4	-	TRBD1	TGTGCCAGCAGCCCCCTAGGGGACAGGGGGGAAAAACTGTTTTTT	CASSPLGDRGEKLFF
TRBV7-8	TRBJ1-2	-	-	TGTGCCAGCAGCCCCGGACAAGGACTACTCTATGGCTACACCTTC	CASSPGQGLLYGYTF